One sample yielded the 29 T cell receptor beta chains listed below, sequenced in a study of post-analysis software for immune sequencing data (dated by TCRdb to the mid-2010s). These TCRs' antigens remain unknown. Library preparation employed PCR. Instrument on record: Illumina HiSeq 2500. Unique molecular identifiers were incorporated into TCR beta cDNA libraries to reduce PCR and sequencing biases. The raw public reads went through TCRdb reprocessing: fastp at Q25, MiXCR clone calling, in-frame beta chains kept. Records with the same CDR3 protein are collapsed into one entry carrying the most frequent genes and DNA. For this sample the table gives hundreds of thousands of distinct CDR3 sequences, of which around 40% were detected only once. Of the sample, 12% falls within the top ten clones. Overall results and qualifications from the work: Significantly higher frequencies in patients than in controls were found for roughly 5 TRBV segments, including TRBV5-6, TRBV5-1 and TRBV20-1.

Sequences were obtained from blood. Receptor source: a girl aged 5-17 years with multiple sclerosis.

The chain combines TRBV7-6 with TRBJ2-1, with 8 bases identical to TRBD2. The V gene's germline CDR1 is SGHVS and CDR2 FNYEAQ. This CDR3 region has 16 residues. The ends lost 4 bases at V and 13 bases at J; junction bases unmatched: 18. CDR3 nucleotide sequence: TGTGCCAGCAGCTGGAAGACGAGCGGGAGTCGGAGTGAACAGTTCTTC. Translated: CASSWKTSGSRSEQFF.

V is TRBV6-5 and J is TRBJ2-7, with 13 bases fitting TRBD2. With 2 bases clipped from V and 0 bases from J, the junction kept 4 bases outside the gene matches. The length of the CDR3 is 17 residues. CDR1 and CDR2 from the germline V gene are MNHEY and SVGAGI. As DNA, the CDR3 is TGTGCCAGCAGTTACGGGACTAGCGGGACCTACTCCTACGAGCAGTACTTC. It encodes CASSYGTSGTYSYEQYF.

This clonotype was counted only a few times. V gene TRBV12-3 or TRBV12-4 combines with J gene TRBJ1-2; the match to TRBD1 covers 7 bases. There are 15 residues in the CDR3. With 7 bases clipped from V and 8 bases from J, the junction kept 16 bases outside the gene matches. This CDR3 reads CASNNPGQDLSGYTF. The CDR3 bases are TGTGCCAGCAACAACCCCGGACAGGATCTGTCCGGCTACACCTTC.

V usage is TRBV27 and J usage is TRBJ1-5; a weak D match, TRBD1 (5 bases). Deletions cut 2 bases from V and 12 bases from J, with 17 bases between. The CDR3 has 14 amino acids. Germline V CDR1 and CDR2: MNHEY, SMNVEV (reference sequence). In nucleotides, the CDR3 is TGTGCCAGCAGTTTAGGCGGGACCGGACGAAACCAGCATTTT. It translates to CASSLGGTGRNQHF.

In this sample, this clonotype turned up a few times. The chain links TRBV4-2 to TRBJ2-5; 7 bases fit TRBD2. The germline gives CDR1 LGHNA, CDR2 YNFKEQ. V was clipped by 0 bases and J by 4 bases; unmatched bases: 11. The CDR3 is made up of 17 amino acids. CDR3 sequence: CASSQDRASGGLETQYF. The CDR3 coding sequence is TGTGCCAGCAGCCAAGATAGGGCTAGCGGAGGGCTAGAGACCCAGTACTTC.

This clonotype is a singleton in its sample. The CDR3: CASSLEENEKLFF. The CDR3 DNA reads as TGTGCCAGCAGCTTAGAGGAGAATGAAAAACTGTTTTTT. The genes are TRBV7-9 and TRBJ1-4; D not resolved. Trimming removed 1 base at V and 5 bases at J, with 5 bases between. Germline values: CDR1 SEHNR, CDR2 FQNEAQ (reference sequence). The CDR3 is 13 amino acids.

The V call is TRBV7-8, the J call TRBJ2-5; 8 bases agree with TRBD2. Germline values: CDR1 SGHVS, CDR2 FQNEAQ. CDR3 length: 15 amino acids. The V segment lost 1 base and the J segment 11 bases; nucleotides outside the gene matches: 12. This chain's CDR3 is CASSLEAGVGYEQYF. The CDR3 nucleotides read TGTGCCAGCAGCTTAGAAGCGGGAGTGGGCTACGAACAGTACTTC.

The CDR3 bases are TGTGCCAGCAGCCAAGATTGGGACTCCGACAATGAGCAGTACTTC. Its protein is CASSQDWDSDNEQYF. The chain links TRBV4-2 to TRBJ2-5; possibly TRBD2 for D (6 bases). Germline values: CDR1 LGHNA, CDR2 YNFKEQ. Trimming cost V 0 bases and J 11 bases, with 19 bases left between them. The CDR3 loop spans 15 amino acids.

The genes are TRBV29-1 and TRBJ1-2; D is possibly TRBD1 (5 bases). CDR1 SQVTM and CDR2 ANQGSEA come from the germline V gene. This CDR3 has 13 residues. V lost 3 bases, J lost 6 bases, and 14 bases lay in between. The CDR3 spells CSVDPTDNHGYTF. The CDR3 coding sequence is TGCAGCGTTGACCCGACAGACAACCATGGCTACACCTTC.

A word on this clonotype: The junction differs from germline at one of its ends, possibly a read error. J is TRBJ2-2 and V is TRBV12-3 or TRBV12-4; TRBD2 aligns across 7 bases. The CDR3 has 15 residues. The CDR3 nucleotides are TGTGCCAGCAGTTTGGGACTATCGAACACCGGGGAGCGGTTTTTT. Amino acids: CASSLGLSNTGERFF.

The chain is built from TRBV29-1 and TRBJ2-7; the match to TRBD2 covers 13 bases. Unmatched junction bases numbered 3, after V lost 0 bases and J lost 4 bases. CDR1 SQVTM and CDR2 ANQGSEA come from the germline V gene. The CDR3 extends over 15 amino acids. The CDR3: CSVEDTSGRGYEQYF. For the CDR3, the DNA is TGCAGCGTTGAAGATACTAGCGGGAGGGGTTACGAGCAGTACTTC.

This clonotype was observed a single time. This sequence joins TRBV28 and TRBJ1-2; D is perhaps TRBD1 (6 bases). The length of the CDR3 is 13 residues. V lost 8 bases to trimming and J lost 4 bases, with 14 bases between them. Germline V lookup: CDR1 MDHEN, CDR2 SYDVKM. The CDR3 is CASLPQGGYGYTF. For the CDR3, the DNA is TGTGCCAGCCTCCCACAGGGCGGCTATGGCTACACCTTC.

DNA for the CDR3: TGTGCCAGCAGCCCCGACGTGCTCCATGCAGATACGCAGTATTTT. Its translation: CASSPDVLHADTQYF. The chain combines TRBV7-9 with TRBJ2-3, with unresolved D. This CDR3 contains 15 residues. CDR1 and CDR2 (germline): SEHNR, FQNEAQ (reference sequence). V shed 5 bases and J shed 4 bases, with 16 bases lying between them.

Many counts were recorded for this clonotype. The chain couples TRBV7-9 to TRBJ2-5; D perhaps matches TRBD1 (5 bases). The V end lost 5 bases, the J end lost 4 bases, and 8 bases lay between the germline ends. This CDR3 is built from 12 residues. Germline CDR1 and CDR2: SEHNR and FQNEAQ (reference sequence). The CDR3 DNA follows: TGTGCCAGCAGCCCGCAGGGAGAGACCCAGTACTTC. This sequence encodes CASSPQGETQYF. The full variable domain, its missing parts supplied by reference TRBV7-9 and TRBJ2-5, is DTGVSQNPRHKITKRGQNVTFRCDPISEHNRLYWYRQTLGQGPEFLTYFQNEAQLEKSRLLSDRFSAERPKGSFSTLEIQRTEQGDSAMYLCASSPQGETQYFGPGTRLLVL.

This clonotype occurred a few times. The chain links TRBV29-1 to TRBJ2-5, with D tentatively TRBD1 or TRBD2 (5 bases each). Germline V gene lookup returns CDR1 SQVTM and CDR2 ANQGSEA. The CDR3 has 11 residues. Trimming took 5 bases from V and 5 from J, leaving 9 bases between them. The CDR3 reads CSVPGPETQYF. CDR3 sequence (DNA): TGCAGCGTTCCGGGGCCGGAGACCCAGTACTTC.

The rearrangement uses TRBV24-1 and TRBJ2-7; D gene uncertain. The DNA end favors TRBJ2-5, so the J call may be wrong. The CDR3 spans 12 residues. In germline, CDR1 is KGHDR, CDR2 SFDVKD. The CDR3 nucleotides are TGTGCCACCAGTGACACCCCTGAGACCCAGTACTTC. Protein: CATSDTPETQYF.

This clonotype was seen a handful of times. The chain links TRBV7-2 to TRBJ2-1; 12 bases fit TRBD1. Germline V gives CDR1 SGHTA, CDR2 FQGNSA. Unmatched junction bases numbered 5, after V lost 6 bases and J lost 5 bases. The CDR3 is 15 residues long. CDR3 amino acids: CASSTGTGGNNEQFF. CDR3 in DNA: TGTGCCAGCAGTACTGGGACAGGGGGCAACAATGAGCAGTTCTTC.

The chain recombines TRBV15 with TRBJ2-1; no clear D. The CDR3 loop spans 15 amino acids. Germline lookup yields CDR1 LNHNV and CDR2 YYDKDF (reference sequence). V was shortened by 5 bases and J by 3 bases, with 14 bases between the two germline ends. The CDR3 nucleotides read TGTGCCACCAGCCCCACCTCAGACGGCTACAATGAGCAGTTCTTC. Translated: CATSPTSDGYNEQFF.

This clonotype has ten or more counts. The chain links TRBV29-1 to TRBJ2-7, with D perhaps TRBD1 (5 bases). V was trimmed by 4 bases and J by 3 bases, leaving 13 bases between them. This CDR3 region has 13 residues. Per the germline V gene, CDR1 is SQVTM and CDR2 is ANQGSEA. CDR3 nucleotide sequence: TGCAGCGTTGGCTCAGGGCGGAACTACGAGCAGTACTTC. It specifies CSVGSGRNYEQYF.

This chain's CDR3 is CASSDSLWEQFF. The DNA for the CDR3 is TGTGCCAGCAGTGACAGTTTATGGGAGCAGTTCTTC. The chain has TRBV2 and TRBJ2-1, with unresolved D. Trimming took off 3 bases at V and 10 bases at J, with 10 bases between the two ends. Looked up from germline, CDR1 is SNHLY and CDR2 is FYNNEI. This CDR3 spans 12 amino acids.

Details on this clonotype: This CDR3 is missing its conserved last phenylalanine or tryptophan, likely due to a read error. The chain carries TRBV20-1 and TRBJ2-1, with 10 bases that match TRBD2. J lost 0 bases, V lost 4 bases, and 15 bases had no gene match. CDR1 is DFQATT and CDR2 is SNEGSKA in the germline V gene (reference sequence). This CDR3 has 19 amino acids. In DNA form, the CDR3 reads TGCAGTGCTATCGCCACCCATGGAACTAGCGGGAACTCCTACAATGAGCAGTTCTAC. It encodes CSAIATHGTSGNSYNEQFY.

The sample holds a few counts of this clonotype. J is TRBJ2-6 and V is TRBV6-6; 8 positions match TRBD2. Germline CDR1 MNHNY, CDR2 SVGAGI (reference sequence). This CDR3 is 17 amino acids long. V dropped 2 bases and J dropped 3; count of bases not matched to a gene: 6. CDR3 loop: CASSYPGLDGGANVLTF. CDR3 bases: TGTGCCAGCAGTTACCCGGGACTAGATGGTGGGGCCAACGTCCTGACTTTC.

This clonotype showed up just a few times. The chain links TRBV18 to TRBJ2-7, with TRBD1 matching 8 bases. Germline V lookup: CDR1 KGHSH, CDR2 LQKENI. The junction had 4 bases not matched to a gene; V was cut back by 0 bases and J by 3 bases. The CDR3 loop spans 15 amino acids. Here the CDR3 DNA reads TGTGCCAGCTCACCACCGGACAGGGCCGGCTACGAGCAGTACTTC. It is translated as CASSPPDRAGYEQYF.

The chain employs TRBV20-1 and TRBJ1-1; the D gene is possibly TRBD1 (6 bases). The CDR3 extends over 14 amino acids. Trimming stripped 3 bases from V and 4 bases from J, with 15 bases between. Germline lookup yields CDR1 DFQATT and CDR2 SNEGSKA (reference sequence). CDR3 nucleotide sequence: TGCAGTGCTAGCGGAACAGGGTTAGTCACTGAAGCTTTCTTT. Translated: CSASGTGLVTEAFF.

The rearrangement links TRBV7-3 to TRBJ2-5; 9 nucleotides agree with TRBD2. Germline CDR1 and CDR2: SGHTA and FQGTGA. The CDR3 is made up of 17 amino acids. Trimming took 5 bases from V and 5 from J; bases not matched to a gene: 15. The CDR3 bases are TGTGCCAGCAGCCCGCAGGGAGTGGCGGGAGGGGGTGAGACCCAGTACTTC. Encoded protein: CASSPQGVAGGGETQYF.

This clonotype was detected only a few times. The chain joins TRBV10-3 to TRBJ1-2; D perhaps matches TRBD1 (6 bases). The CDR3 has 15 amino acids. Germline CDR1 and CDR2: ENHRY and SYGVKD. V was trimmed by 3 bases and J by 6 bases, leaving 17 bases between them. CDR3 loop: CAISDRLDSANGYTF. DNA for the CDR3: TGTGCCATCAGTGACCGTTTGGACAGTGCCAATGGCTACACCTTC.

In DNA, the CDR3 is TGCAGTGCCATCAGGGACTCAGGAGGCTACACCTTC. Translating it yields CSAIRDSGGYTF. The rearrangement joins TRBV20-1 to TRBJ1-2; TRBD1 is a possible D gene (5 bases). Trimming shortened V by 6 bases and J by 8 bases, and 16 bases separated the two germline ends. This CDR3 contains 12 residues. The germline CDR1 and CDR2 sequences are DFQATT and SNEGSKA (reference sequence).

V gene TRBV7-3 combines with J gene TRBJ1-5; 7 bases match TRBD1. Per the germline V gene, CDR1 is SGHTA and CDR2 is FQGTGA. This CDR3 has 14 amino acids. Trimming took 7 bases from V and 3 from J; bases not matched to a gene: 6. The CDR3: CASTATGNNQPQHF. The CDR3 coding sequence is TGTGCCAGCACCGCGACAGGGAACAATCAGCCCCAGCATTTT.

The gene calls are TRBV20-1 and TRBJ2-7; D uncertain. The CDR3 contains 13 residues. V lost 1 base and J 3 bases, leaving 10 bases between the germline ends. Germline CDR1 is DFQATT and CDR2 is SNEGSKA (reference sequence). CDR3 sequence (DNA): TGCAGTGCTAGAGGGCTAAAACTCTACGAGCAGTACTTC. This encodes CSARGLKLYEQYF.